Following are 31 T cell receptor beta chains from one sample sequenced in a study of blood T cell repertoires in COVID-19. Libraries were prepared by immunoSEQ multiplex PCR; TCRdb keeps only in-frame clonotypes and omits some of them. The repertoire includes under 350,000 clones, under 90% of them detected once, and 1.5% to 2% sits in the top ten. Sequenced material: peripheral blood. Receptors originate from a young woman with COVID-19, enrolled during active disease.

This chain links TRBV15 with TRBJ1-1; tentative D call: TRBD1 (5 bases). V lost 4 bases and J lost 5, with 11 bases in between. This CDR3 is built from 13 residues. From germline, CDR1 is LNHNV and CDR2 YYDKDF (reference sequence). In DNA, the CDR3 is TGTGCCACCAGCACTTCAAGGGGAACTGAAGCTTTCTTT. Encoded protein: CATSTSRGTEAFF.

This clone was recorded only once. The chain carries TRBV16 and TRBJ1-1; no reliable D call. The germline gives CDR1 KGHSY, CDR2 FQNENV. Trimming stripped 2 bases from V and 4 bases from J, with 5 bases between. The CDR3 consists of 12 residues. Here the CDR3 reads CASSQGVTEAFF. The CDR3 nucleotides read TGTGCCAGCAGCCAAGGAGTCACTGAAGCTTTCTTT.

The J gene is TRBJ2-3, the V gene TRBV5-5, with TRBD1 matching over 9 bases. V trimming: 3 bases; J trimming: 1 base; junction bases outside the gene matches: 0. CDR3 length equals 14 residues. The germline gives CDR1 SGHKS, CDR2 YYEKEE (reference sequence). The CDR3 DNA is TGTGCCAGCAGCTGGACAGGGGGCACAGATACGCAGTATTTT. It translates to CASSWTGGTDTQYF. The full variable domain, completed using reference TRBV5-5 and TRBJ2-3, is DAGVTQSPTHLIKTRGQQVTLRCSPISGHKSVSWYQQVLGQGPQFIFQYYEKEERGRGNFPDRFSARQFPNYSSELNVNALLLGDSALYLCASSWTGGTDTQYFGPGTRLTVL.

V and J are TRBV4-2 and TRBJ1-5; D is possibly TRBD1 (6 bases). Per the germline V gene, CDR1 is LGHNA and CDR2 is YNFKEQ. The CDR3 is made up of 14 amino acids. Deletions cut 0 bases from V and 9 bases from J, with 12 bases between. CDR3 sequence reads: CASSQDLVTGPQHF. CDR3 DNA sequence: TGTGCCAGCAGCCAAGATTTAGTGACAGGGCCCCAGCATTTT.

J is TRBJ1-5 and V is TRBV2; 8 bases agree with TRBD1. J gave up 2 bases and V 2 bases, and 2 bases lay outside the gene matches. CDR3 length: 15 amino acids. Germline V gene data show CDR1 as SNHLY and CDR2 as FYNNEI. The CDR3 DNA sequence: TGTGCCAGCAGTGAAACACAGGGGGGCAATCAGCCCCAGCATTTT. It translates to CASSETQGGNQPQHF.

The chain recombines TRBV19 with TRBJ2-1; the D is unclear. The CDR3 is 12 amino acids. Germline values: CDR1 LNHDA, CDR2 SQIVND (reference sequence). V shed 2 bases and J shed 8 bases, with 7 bases lying between them. CDR3 nucleotide sequence: TGTGCCAGTAGTATAAGCCCCCATGAGCAGTTCTTC. Protein: CASSISPHEQFF. The full variable domain, its missing parts supplied by reference TRBV19 and TRBJ2-1, is DGGITQSPKYLFRKEGQNVTLSCEQNLNHDAMYWYRQDPGQGLRLIYYSQIVNDFQKGDIAEGYSVSREKKESFPLTVTSAQKNPTAFYLCASSISPHEQFFGPGTRLTVL.

The chain is built from TRBV28 and TRBJ1-2; TRBD1 matches 7 bases. Germline trimming cut 2 bases from V and 5 bases from J; bases unmatched to any gene: 2. CDR3 size: 13 residues. CDR1 and CDR2 (germline): MDHEN, SYDVKM. This CDR3 reads CASSLDRVYGYTF. CDR3 nucleotides: TGTGCCAGCAGTTTAGACAGGGTTTATGGCTACACCTTC.

The chain recombines TRBV7-6 with TRBJ2-5, with 8 bases aligning to TRBD2. CDR1 and CDR2 (germline): SGHVS, FNYEAQ. The V gene end was trimmed by 4 bases and the J gene end by 5 bases; junction bases not matched to a gene: 9. The CDR3 totals 15 residues. DNA for the CDR3: TGTGCCAGCAGCTCGACTAGCGTCGGGCGCGAGACCCAGTACTTC. It codes for CASSSTSVGRETQYF.

The rearrangement uses TRBV4-1 and TRBJ1-5; TRBD1 aligns across 9 bases. The CDR3 length is 16 residues. The V gene's germline CDR1 is MGHRA and CDR2 YSYEKL. The V and J ends lost 0 bases and 5 bases, in that order; junction bases with no gene match: 5. CDR3 bases: TGCGCCAGCAGCCAAGAGGGACAGGGAACTTATCAGCCCCAGCATTTT. Translated: CASSQEGQGTYQPQHF.

The chain recombines TRBV7-3 with TRBJ2-3; 9 bases are shared with TRBD2. Trimming removed 1 base from V and 6 bases from J; junction bases left unmatched: 5. The CDR3 sequence is 15 residues long. Germline CDR1 is SGHTA and CDR2 is FQGTGA. The CDR3: CASSLNSGGGDTQYF. The CDR3 DNA reads as TGTGCCAGCAGCTTAAATAGCGGGGGAGGCGATACGCAGTATTTT.

The J gene is TRBJ1-1, the V gene TRBV6-5; TRBD1 might be the D (5 bases). Trimming removed 2 bases at V and 5 bases at J, with 12 bases between. Germline CDR1 MNHEY, CDR2 SVGAGI. This CDR3 has 14 residues. For the CDR3, the DNA is TGTGCCAGCAGTTACCGCGGGGGAGGAACTGAAGCTTTCTTT. Amino acids: CASSYRGGGTEAFF.

The rearrangement links TRBV5-4 to TRBJ2-1; TRBD1 is a possible D gene (5 bases). V was cut by 7 bases and J by 2 bases, with 10 bases left in between. The CDR3 contains 13 residues. Germline V CDR1 and CDR2: SGHNT, YYREEE (reference sequence). CDR3 protein: CASGDRPYNEQFF. Here the CDR3 DNA reads TGTGCCAGCGGAGACAGACCCTACAATGAGCAGTTCTTC.

The chain couples TRBV19 to TRBJ1-1, with D tentatively TRBD1 (6 bases). The CDR3 contains 15 residues. Germline assignment: CDR1 LNHDA and CDR2 SQIVND (reference sequence). V shed 0 bases and J shed 3 bases, with 11 bases lying between them. This CDR3 is CASSIDRAGDTEAFF. The CDR3 region has the DNA TGTGCCAGTAGTATAGACAGGGCAGGGGACACTGAAGCTTTCTTT.

V usage is TRBV19 and J usage is TRBJ1-6, with D possibly being TRBD1 (6 bases). Germline lookup yields CDR1 LNHDA and CDR2 SQIVND (reference sequence). V dropped 4 bases and J dropped 7 bases, with 14 bases sitting between them. CDR3 length: 15 residues. CDR3 region: CASSTLGTPNSPLHF. CDR3 bases: TGTGCCAGTAGTACCTTAGGGACACCAAATTCACCCCTCCACTTT.

This chain connects TRBV18 to TRBJ1-2; D uncertain. Germline V gene data show CDR1 as KGHSH and CDR2 as LQKENI. This CDR3 comprises 15 residues. V was pared by 3 bases and J by 3 bases, with 14 bases between. CDR3 region: CASSPGPRLDYGYTF. In DNA form, the CDR3 reads TGTGCCAGCTCACCGGGCCCAAGGTTAGACTATGGCTACACCTTC.

V and J are TRBV5-1 and TRBJ2-5; possibly TRBD1 for D (6 bases). The V gene lost 0 bases and the J gene lost 2 bases, with 11 bases spanning the gap. In germline, CDR1 is SGHRS, CDR2 YFSETQ. This CDR3 is built from 15 residues. CDR3 sequence: CASSLGGPLQETQYF. The DNA for the CDR3 is TGCGCCAGCAGCTTGGGGGGGCCTCTACAAGAGACCCAGTACTTC.

As concerns this clone: Other nucleotide sequences in the sample specify the same CDR3. This chain connects TRBV15 to TRBJ1-2; D remains ambiguous. V lost 0 bases to trimming and J lost 3 bases, with 5 bases between them. Looked up from germline, CDR1 is LNHNV and CDR2 is YYDKDF (reference sequence). This CDR3 comprises 13 residues. The CDR3: CATSRDRDYGYTF. The CDR3 nucleotides read TGTGCCACCAGCAGAGATCGGGACTATGGCTACACCTTC.

This chain uses TRBV12-3 or TRBV12-4 with TRBJ2-7; tentative D call: TRBD2 (5 bases). V was shortened by 5 bases and J by 6 bases, with 14 bases between the two germline ends. The CDR3 is made up of 13 amino acids. The CDR3 reads CASSRPGSGEQYF. The CDR3 DNA sequence: TGTGCCAGCAGTCGTCCGGGGTCTGGCGAGCAGTACTTC.

This chain links TRBV10-3 with TRBJ1-3; TRBD1 is a possible D gene (5 bases). This CDR3 is built from 16 residues. The germline V gene encodes CDR1 ENHRY and CDR2 SYGVKD. V lost 5 bases, J lost 1 base, and 15 bases lay in between. CDR3 sequence (DNA): TGTGCCATCAGTACATCGGGGGTTGGATCTGGAAACACCATATATTTT. It encodes CAISTSGVGSGNTIYF.

This clone was counted between two and nine times. The rearrangement links TRBV5-6 to TRBJ2-1; possible D gene TRBD1, 5 bases. Trimming took 4 bases from V and 8 from J, leaving 16 bases between them. Germline V gene sequence: CDR1 SGHDT, CDR2 YYEEEE. This CDR3 comprises 14 residues. The CDR3 DNA sequence: TGTGCCAGCAGCCTCAGGGTAAGTTTGGATGAGCAGTTCTTC. This translates into CASSLRVSLDEQFF.

The V call is TRBV19, the J call TRBJ1-5, with 7 bases that match TRBD1. Germline CDR1 reads LNHDA; CDR2 reads SQIVND (reference sequence). V lost 7 bases and J lost 6; bases outside the gene matches: 9. The CDR3 covers 14 residues. For the CDR3, the DNA is TGTGCCAGTACCACGACAGGGTCGCTTCAGCCCCAGCATTTT. Amino acid sequence: CASTTTGSLQPQHF.

The chain employs TRBV9 and TRBJ1-2; the D gene is possibly TRBD1 (5 bases). Germline assignment: CDR1 SGDLS and CDR2 YYNGEE. The CDR3 has 16 residues. V lost 1 base, J lost 0 bases, and 13 bases lay in between. The CDR3 reads CASSVTWGVSNYGYTF. The CDR3 DNA sequence: TGTGCCAGCAGCGTAACTTGGGGCGTTTCTAACTATGGCTACACCTTC. The full variable domain, in which reference TRBV9 and TRBJ1-2 provide the parts outside the CDR3, is DSGVTQTPKHLITATGQRVTLRCSPRSGDLSVYWYQQSLDQGLQFLIQYYNGEERAKGNILERFSAQQFPDLHSELNLSSLELGDSALYFCASSVTWGVSNYGYTFGSGTRLTVV.

The rearrangement uses TRBV6-1 and TRBJ2-5; TRBD2 might be the D (6 bases). Germline CDR1 MNHNS, CDR2 SASEGT. CDR3 size: 15 residues. Between the trimmed V and J ends, which lost 2 bases and 2 bases, there was a span of 12 bases. In DNA, the CDR3 is TGTGCCAGCAGTGAATGGACGGGGGAACAAGAGACCCAGTACTTC. Translating it yields CASSEWTGEQETQYF.

The chain carries TRBV19 and TRBJ2-1, with 7 bases identical to TRBD1. The CDR3 has 14 residues. Germline lookup yields CDR1 LNHDA and CDR2 SQIVND (reference sequence). The junction had 8 bases not matched to a gene; V was cut back by 5 bases and J by 7 bases. The CDR3 DNA reads as TGTGCCAGTAGTCCGAGACAGGGTATTAATGAGCAGTTCTTC. Amino acid sequence: CASSPRQGINEQFF.

The V gene is TRBV3-1 (or the pseudogene TRBV3-2), the J gene TRBJ1-5, with TRBD1 matching 7 bases. CDR3 length: 20 residues. Looked up from germline, CDR1 is LGHDT and CDR2 is YNNKEL (reference sequence). With 0 bases clipped from V and 2 bases from J, the junction kept 16 bases outside the gene matches. The CDR3 DNA reads TGTGCCAGCAGCCAAGATCGGGAACAGGGGATCCCCGTAGGCAATCAGCCCCAGCATTTT. Amino acids: CASSQDREQGIPVGNQPQHF.

The genes are TRBV20-1 and TRBJ1-2, with 10 bases matching TRBD1. CDR3 size: 11 residues. Per germline, CDR1 DFQATT and CDR2 SNEGSKA (reference sequence). V gave up 6 bases and J gave up 8 bases; unmatched junction bases: 3. The CDR3 DNA reads as TGCAGTGCCGGGACAGGGGAGGGCTACACCTTC. Its protein product is CSAGTGEGYTF.

The rearrangement joins TRBV6-5 to TRBJ1-5, with 10 bases that match TRBD1. V lost 5 bases, J lost 1 base, and 2 bases stayed unmatched. The CDR3 length is 15 residues. Germline lookup yields CDR1 MNHEY and CDR2 SVGAGI. DNA for the CDR3: TGTGCCAGCAGTCGACAGGGGGCGAGCAATCAGCCCCAGCATTTT. It encodes CASSRQGASNQPQHF.

The V gene is TRBV2, the J gene TRBJ1-5; the match to TRBD1 covers 8 bases. CDR3 length: 15 residues. CDR1 is SNHLY and CDR2 is FYNNEI in the germline V gene. J lost 4 bases, V lost 8 bases, and 10 bases had no gene match. CDR3 coding DNA: TGTGCCAGCCAGGACAGGGCTTTAGGTAATCAGCCCCAGCATTTT. It translates to CASQDRALGNQPQHF.

The chain uses TRBV18 and TRBJ1-3, with D possibly TRBD1 on 6 matching bases. Looked up from germline, CDR1 is KGHSH and CDR2 is LQKENI. V was pared by 6 bases and J by 0 bases, with 12 bases between. The CDR3 sequence is 15 residues long. CDR3 DNA: TGTGCCAGCTCCCAAGACAGGACCTCTGGAAACACCATATATTTT. Translating it yields CASSQDRTSGNTIYF.

This chain uses TRBV5-4 with TRBJ2-1; D not resolved. Between the trimmed V and J ends, which lost 0 bases and 9 bases, there was a span of 7 bases. Germline CDR1 reads SGHNT; CDR2 reads YYREEE (reference sequence). The CDR3 length is 12 residues. CDR3 nucleotides: TGTGCCAGCAGCTTGGGTTCTAGTGAGCAGTTCTTC. This encodes CASSLGSSEQFF.

This chain uses TRBV13 with TRBJ1-5, with D uncertain. The CDR3 is 14 amino acids. V was clipped by 0 bases and J by 0 bases, with 3 bases between them. Germline CDR1 PRHDT, CDR2 FYEKMQ (reference sequence). Here the CDR3 reads CASSLGYSNQPQHF. The DNA for the CDR3 is TGTGCCAGCAGCTTAGGATATAGCAATCAGCCCCAGCATTTT.